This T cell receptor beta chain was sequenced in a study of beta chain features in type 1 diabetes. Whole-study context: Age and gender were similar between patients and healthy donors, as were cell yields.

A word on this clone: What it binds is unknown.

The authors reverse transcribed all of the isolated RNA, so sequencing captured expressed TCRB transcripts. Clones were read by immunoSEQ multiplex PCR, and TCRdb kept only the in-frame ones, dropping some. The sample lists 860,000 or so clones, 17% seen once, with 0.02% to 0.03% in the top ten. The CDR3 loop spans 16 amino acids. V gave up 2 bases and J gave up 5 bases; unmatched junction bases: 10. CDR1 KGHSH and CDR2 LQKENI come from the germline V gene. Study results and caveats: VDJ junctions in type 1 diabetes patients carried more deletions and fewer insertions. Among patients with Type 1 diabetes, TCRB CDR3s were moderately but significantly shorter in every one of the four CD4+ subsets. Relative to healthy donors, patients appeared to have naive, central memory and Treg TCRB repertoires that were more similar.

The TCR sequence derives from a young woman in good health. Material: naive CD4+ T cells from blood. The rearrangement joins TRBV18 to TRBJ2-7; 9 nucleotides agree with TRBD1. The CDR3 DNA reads TGTGCCAGCTCACCATGGAGGCGGACAGGGGCAGACGAGCAGTACTTC. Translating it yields CASSPWRRTGADEQYF.